These 27 T cell receptor beta chains originate from one sample sequenced in a study of CD8+ T cells in alopecia areata. The treatment here: oral pan-JAK inhibitor, 5-10 mg twice daily. Extracted RNA was reverse transcribed into cDNA, the sequencing template. Data came from immunoSEQ multiplex PCR; TCRdb stores just in-frame clones and leaves some out. The profile shows 130,000 or so clones, roughly nine tenths of them singletons. The sample here was CD8+ T cells sorted from blood, taken at week 4, from a patient treated with tofacitinib. The receptors derive from a human donor with alopecia areata.

This chain joins TRBV7-6 and TRBJ2-1; TRBD1 is a possible D gene (5 bases). Trimming removed 0 bases from V and 6 bases from J, with 6 bases in between. Germline V gene sequence: CDR1 SGHVS, CDR2 FNYEAQ. This CDR3 has 13 residues. The CDR3 nucleotides read TGTGCCAGCAGCTTAGCCCAGGGCAATGAGCAGTTCTTC. Translated, it gives CASSLAQGNEQFF.

The genes are TRBV5-1 and TRBJ2-2; possibly TRBD2 for D (5 bases). Per germline, CDR1 SGHRS and CDR2 YFSETQ. The CDR3 has 15 residues. Trimming cost V 4 bases and J 6 bases, with 16 bases left between them. The CDR3 DNA follows: TGCGCCAGCAGCACAGAGTTGGAGGCGGCCGGGGAGCTGTTTTTT. Amino acid sequence: CASSTELEAAGELFF.

In this sample, this clone turned up once. The CDR3, as DNA: TGCAGCGTTGAAGACAGGGAGCCTGAAGCTTTCTTT. It encodes CSVEDREPEAFF. The chain uses TRBV29-1 and TRBJ1-1; perhaps TRBD1 as D (5 bases). The CDR3 sequence is 12 residues long. V lost 0 bases and J lost 6, with 8 bases in between. Per the germline V gene, CDR1 is SQVTM and CDR2 is ANQGSEA.

Concerning this clone itself: The identical CDR3 is also encoded by other nucleotide sequences in the sample. The chain couples TRBV5-1 to TRBJ2-7; 9 bases line up with TRBD1. The CDR3 sequence is 14 residues long. V was clipped by 4 bases and J by 0 bases; unmatched bases: 2. The germline V gene has CDR1 SGHRS and CDR2 YFSETQ. CDR3 DNA sequence: TGCGCCAGCAGCCCGGGACAGGGCTCCTACGAGCAGTACTTC. Amino acid sequence: CASSPGQGSYEQYF. The full variable domain, with the rest looked up from reference TRBV5-1 and TRBJ2-7, is KAGVTQTPRYLIKTRGQQVTLSCSPISGHRSVSWYQQTPGQGLQFLFEYFSETQRNKGNFPGRFSGRQFSNSRSEMNVSTLELGDSALYLCASSPGQGSYEQYFGPGTRLTVT.

This chain joins TRBV4-1 and TRBJ2-5; TRBD2 might be the D (6 bases). Trimming shortened V by 4 bases and J by 2 bases, and 14 bases separated the two germline ends. The germline CDR1 and CDR2 sequences are MGHRA and YSYEKL. The CDR3 is made up of 15 amino acids. CDR3 sequence: CASSLIWTIQETQYF. The CDR3 coding sequence is TGCGCCAGCAGCCTAATCTGGACTATTCAAGAGACCCAGTACTTC.

DNA for the CDR3: TGTGCCAGCAGTTATTCCGGCCAACTTGAAGCTTTCTTT. This codes for CASSYSGQLEAFF. This chain connects TRBV6-5 to TRBJ1-1; D remains unclear. Germline V CDR1 and CDR2: MNHEY, SVGAGI. This CDR3 spans 13 amino acids. V lost 3 bases, J lost 7 bases, and 12 bases lay in between.

J is TRBJ1-6 and V is TRBV6-5, with D tentatively TRBD1 (5 bases). V was trimmed by 2 bases and J by 10 bases, leaving 12 bases between them. The length of the CDR3 is 14 residues. Per the germline V gene, CDR1 is MNHEY and CDR2 is SVGAGI. The CDR3 here is CASSYGRVESPLHF. In DNA form, the CDR3 reads TGTGCCAGCAGTTACGGCAGGGTTGAGTCACCCCTCCACTTT.

The gene calls are TRBV5-1 and TRBJ2-1; D is unclear. Germline V gives CDR1 SGHRS, CDR2 YFSETQ. Trimming removed 0 bases at V and 7 bases at J, with 11 bases between. CDR3 length: 14 residues. The CDR3 coding sequence is TGCGCCAGCAGCTTGGTCCACTTGGAGAATGAGCAGTTCTTC. It yields the protein CASSLVHLENEQFF.

The gene calls are TRBV6-6 and TRBJ2-1; tentative D call: TRBD2 (6 bases). The ends were cut back, 5 bases at V and 1 base at J, with 9 bases in the middle. From germline, CDR1 is MNHNY and CDR2 SVGAGI (reference sequence). The CDR3 has 14 amino acids. CDR3 residues: CASSAGSSYNEQFF. The DNA for the CDR3 is TGTGCCAGCAGTGCGGGGTCGTCCTACAATGAGCAGTTCTTC.

The J gene is TRBJ2-7, the V gene TRBV5-4; the match to TRBD2 covers 9 bases. The CDR3 extends over 18 amino acids. V dropped 4 bases and J dropped 2; count of bases not matched to a gene: 16. CDR1 and CDR2 (germline): SGHNT, YYREEE (reference sequence). The CDR3 region has the DNA TGTGCCAGCAGCCCCGGGACTAGCTTACCTCGGGGCCCCTACGAGCAGTACTTC. It codes for CASSPGTSLPRGPYEQYF.

The chain links TRBV6-5 to TRBJ1-2; no definite D call. The V gene lost 2 bases and the J gene lost 4 bases, with 14 bases spanning the gap. This CDR3 has 15 residues. CDR1 is MNHEY, CDR2 SVGAGI, per germline. CDR3 sequence (DNA): TGTGCCAGCAGTTACGATGGGATAAGCCCCTATGGCTACACCTTC. It codes for CASSYDGISPYGYTF.

This chain uses TRBV23-1 with TRBJ2-2; TRBD1 matches 8 bases. TRBV23-1 is labeled an ORF, and its function is uncertain. The junction had 18 bases not matched to a gene; V was cut back by 0 bases and J by 15 bases. This CDR3 is 17 amino acids long. In nucleotides, the CDR3 is TGCGCCAGCAGTCAATCTTCGCAAGGGCAGGGGGCCTGGATGATGTTTTTT. Its protein product is CASSQSSQGQGAWMMFF.

The chain combines TRBV7-9 with TRBJ2-7; TRBD2 might be the D (6 bases). Germline CDR1 and CDR2: SEHNR and FQNEAQ (reference sequence). Trimming cost V 5 bases and J 4 bases, with 18 bases left between them. The CDR3 spans 15 residues. DNA of the CDR3: TGTGCCAGCAGCGCCAACCGGGACTGGAGTTACGAGCAGTACTTC. This translates into CASSANRDWSYEQYF.

V is TRBV5-4 and J is TRBJ2-7; 11 nucleotides align to TRBD2. The junction had 9 bases not matched to a gene; V was cut back by 4 bases and J by 3 bases. The CDR3 runs 16 residues. CDR1 is SGHNT and CDR2 is YYREEE in the germline V gene (reference sequence). The chain's CDR3 is CASSTGLAGGVYEQYF. The CDR3 coding sequence is TGTGCCAGCAGCACGGGGCTAGCGGGAGGTGTCTACGAGCAGTACTTC.

Here the CDR3 reads CASSVAREASPNYGYTF. The CDR3 nucleotides are TGTGCCAGCAGCGTAGCTAGGGAGGCATCCCCTAACTATGGCTACACCTTC. The rearrangement uses TRBV9 and TRBJ1-2, with no clear D. The germline gives CDR1 SGDLS, CDR2 YYNGEE. V was cut by 0 bases and J by 0 bases, with 15 bases left in between. This CDR3 contains 17 residues.

This clone was found a few times. The chain is built from TRBV5-1 and TRBJ2-2; D ambiguous. V was trimmed by 5 bases and J by 0 bases, leaving 11 bases between them. Per germline, CDR1 SGHRS and CDR2 YFSETQ. This CDR3 region has 15 residues. Here the CDR3 DNA reads TGCGCCAGCAGTGGAGCTTCCACGAACACCGGGGAGCTGTTTTTT. This translates into CASSGASTNTGELFF. The full variable domain, in which reference TRBV5-1 and TRBJ2-2 provide the parts outside the CDR3, is KAGVTQTPRYLIKTRGQQVTLSCSPISGHRSVSWYQQTPGQGLQFLFEYFSETQRNKGNFPGRFSGRQFSNSRSEMNVSTLELGDSALYLCASSGASTNTGELFFGEGSRLTVL.

Of note for this clone: A junction end diverges from the germline sequence, so it may reflect a read error. The gene calls are TRBV2 and TRBJ1-4; the match to TRBD1 covers 7 bases. This CDR3 comprises 11 residues. Germline V gives CDR1 SNHLY, CDR2 FYNNEI. CDR3 nucleotides: TGTGCCAGCAGTGGTGGACAGGATTCCGTTTTT. Translated, it gives CASSGGQDSVF.

The chain employs TRBV6-5 and TRBJ2-7, with D uncertain. The end of the DNA aligns better with TRBJ2-5, so the J call may be wrong. Per the germline V gene, CDR1 is MNHEY and CDR2 is SVGAGI. The CDR3 runs 15 residues. In DNA form, the CDR3 reads TGTGCCAGCAGTTACGAGCCCTCGGGCCAAGAGACCCAGTACTTC. It specifies CASSYEPSGQETQYF.

CDR3 residues: CASSVGGETYEQYF. The CDR3 DNA is TGTGCCAGCAGCGTAGGGGGAGAAACCTACGAGCAGTACTTC. The chain uses TRBV9 and TRBJ2-7; D may be TRBD2 (5 bases). The V and J ends lost 0 bases and 2 bases respectively, with 9 bases between them. The germline V gene has CDR1 SGDLS and CDR2 YYNGEE. This CDR3 contains 14 residues.

The chain employs TRBV4-2 and TRBJ2-7; TRBD1 is a possible D gene (6 bases). The CDR3 is 14 amino acids. V was trimmed by 0 bases and J by 2 bases, leaving 8 bases between them. The germline CDR1 and CDR2 sequences are LGHNA and YNFKEQ. CDR3 protein: CASSQDQGTYEQYF. CDR3 bases: TGTGCCAGCAGCCAAGATCAGGGGACCTACGAGCAGTACTTC.

The chain carries TRBV4-1 and TRBJ2-2; D is undetermined. This CDR3 is 12 amino acids long. The V end was cut by 7 bases, the J end by 6 bases, with 9 bases between. Germline values: CDR1 MGHRA, CDR2 YSYEKL. CDR3 amino acids: CASIKWSGELFF. CDR3 sequence (DNA): TGCGCCAGCATTAAATGGTCCGGGGAGCTGTTTTTT.

This clone was seen only a few times. The chain couples TRBV29-1 to TRBJ2-6; D is unclear. Germline assignment: CDR1 SQVTM and CDR2 ANQGSEA. The CDR3 loop spans 13 amino acids. V lost 2 bases and J 2 bases, leaving 4 bases between the germline ends. CDR3 bases: TGCAGCGTTGAAATTACTGGGGCCAACGTCCTGACTTTC. Encoded protein: CSVEITGANVLTF.

This clone was detected only once. The V call is TRBV15, the J call TRBJ2-7; 9 bases are shared with TRBD2. CDR1 is LNHNV, CDR2 YYDKDF, per germline (reference sequence). This CDR3 region has 14 residues. V was clipped by 5 bases and J by 6 bases; unmatched bases: 8. The CDR3 region is CATSSSGTSIEQYF. The CDR3 DNA sequence: TGTGCCACCAGCTCGAGCGGGACTAGCATCGAGCAGTACTTC.

The chain combines TRBV27 with TRBJ2-1, with D possibly TRBD2 on 5 matching bases. V gave up 6 bases and J gave up 7 bases, with 13 bases separating them. Per germline, CDR1 MNHEY and CDR2 SMNVEV (reference sequence). The CDR3 loop spans 13 amino acids. CDR3: CASSYLGGNEQFF. CDR3 nucleotide sequence: TGTGCCAGCAGCTATTTAGGAGGTAATGAGCAGTTCTTC.

The V and J genes are TRBV7-3 and TRBJ2-3, with D uncertain. Germline CDR1 and CDR2: SGHTA and FQGTGA. V shed 3 bases and J shed 4 bases, with 11 bases lying between them. The CDR3 totals 14 residues. The CDR3 here is CASSLEGSADTQYF. CDR3 coding DNA: TGTGCCAGCAGCTTGGAAGGGTCCGCAGATACGCAGTATTTT.

This clone was seen a single time. Other DNA variants within this sample encode the same CDR3. V and J are TRBV4-1 and TRBJ2-7; no clear D gene. The CDR3 is made up of 13 amino acids. Germline V gives CDR1 MGHRA, CDR2 YSYEKL. V was cut by 1 base and J by 4 bases, with 8 bases left in between. The DNA of the CDR3 is TGCGCCAGCAGCCAAGTTAGAGGTTACGAGCAGTACTTC. Protein sequence: CASSQVRGYEQYF.

This clone was seen only a few times. The V and J genes are TRBV9 and TRBJ1-1, with D possibly matching TRBD1 (5 bases). This CDR3 comprises 14 residues. The V end lost 0 bases, the J end lost 2 bases, and 8 bases lay between the germline ends. Germline V gene lookup returns CDR1 SGDLS and CDR2 YYNGEE. DNA for the CDR3: TGTGCCAGCAGCGTAGGGGACGGTAACACTGAAGCTTTCTTT. It translates to CASSVGDGNTEAFF.